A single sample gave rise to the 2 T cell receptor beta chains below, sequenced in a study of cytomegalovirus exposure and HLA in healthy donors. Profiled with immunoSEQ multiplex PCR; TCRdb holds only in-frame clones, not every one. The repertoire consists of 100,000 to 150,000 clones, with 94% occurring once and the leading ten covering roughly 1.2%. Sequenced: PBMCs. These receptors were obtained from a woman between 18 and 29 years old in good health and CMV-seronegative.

CDR3 protein: CASSDQLAHYEQYF. The CDR3 nucleotides are TGTGCCAGCAGCGATCAGCTAGCGCACTACGAGCAGTACTTC. The chain carries TRBV5-6 and TRBJ2-7; TRBD2 is a possible D gene (6 bases). The V end was cut by 4 bases, the J end by 3 bases, with 14 bases between. Germline CDR1 SGHDT, CDR2 YYEEEE. This CDR3 spans 14 amino acids.

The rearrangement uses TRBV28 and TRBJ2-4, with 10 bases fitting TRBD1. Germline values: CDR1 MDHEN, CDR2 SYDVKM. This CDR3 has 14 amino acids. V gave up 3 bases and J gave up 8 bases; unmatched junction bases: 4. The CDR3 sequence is CASSLTGGAHIQYF. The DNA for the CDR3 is TGTGCCAGCAGTTTGACAGGGGGCGCGCACATTCAGTACTTC.